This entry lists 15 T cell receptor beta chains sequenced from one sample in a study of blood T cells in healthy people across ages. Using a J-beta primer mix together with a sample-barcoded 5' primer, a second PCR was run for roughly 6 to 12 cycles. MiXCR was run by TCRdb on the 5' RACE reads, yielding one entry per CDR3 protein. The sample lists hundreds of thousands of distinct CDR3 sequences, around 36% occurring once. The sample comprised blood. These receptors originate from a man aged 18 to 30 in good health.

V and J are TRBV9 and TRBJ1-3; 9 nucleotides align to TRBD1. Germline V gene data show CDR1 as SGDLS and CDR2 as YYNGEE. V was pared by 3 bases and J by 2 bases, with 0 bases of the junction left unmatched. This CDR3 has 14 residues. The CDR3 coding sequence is TGTGCCAGCAGCGACAGGGGGCCTGGAAACACCATATATTTT. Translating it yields CASSDRGPGNTIYF.

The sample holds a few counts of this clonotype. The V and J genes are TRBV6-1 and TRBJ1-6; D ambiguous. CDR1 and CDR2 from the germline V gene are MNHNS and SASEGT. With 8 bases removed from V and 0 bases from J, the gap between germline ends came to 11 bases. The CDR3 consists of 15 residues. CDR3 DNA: TGTGCCAGCGTGAAGGAAAGCTCCTATAATTCACCCCTCCACTTT. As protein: CASVKESSYNSPLHF.

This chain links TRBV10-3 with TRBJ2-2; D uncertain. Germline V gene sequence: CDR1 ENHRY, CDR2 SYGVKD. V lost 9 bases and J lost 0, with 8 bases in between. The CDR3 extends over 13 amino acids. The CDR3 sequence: CAISATNTGELFF. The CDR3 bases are TGTGCCATTTCCGCGACGAACACCGGGGAGCTGTTTTTT.

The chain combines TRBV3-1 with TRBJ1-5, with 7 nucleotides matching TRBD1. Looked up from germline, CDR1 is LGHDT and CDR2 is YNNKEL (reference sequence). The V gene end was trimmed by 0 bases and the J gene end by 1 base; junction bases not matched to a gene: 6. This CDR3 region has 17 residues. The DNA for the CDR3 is TGTGCCAGCAGCCAAGAGGGTTGGGGACAGAGCAATCAGCCCCAGCATTTT. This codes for CASSQEGWGQSNQPQHF.

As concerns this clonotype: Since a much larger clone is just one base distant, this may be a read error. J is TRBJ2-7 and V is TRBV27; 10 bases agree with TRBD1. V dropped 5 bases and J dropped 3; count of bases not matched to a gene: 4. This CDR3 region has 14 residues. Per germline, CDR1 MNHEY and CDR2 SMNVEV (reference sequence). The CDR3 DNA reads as TGTGCCAGCAGTAGGGGACAGGGGATCTACGAGCAGTACTTC. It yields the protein CASSRGQGIYEQYF.

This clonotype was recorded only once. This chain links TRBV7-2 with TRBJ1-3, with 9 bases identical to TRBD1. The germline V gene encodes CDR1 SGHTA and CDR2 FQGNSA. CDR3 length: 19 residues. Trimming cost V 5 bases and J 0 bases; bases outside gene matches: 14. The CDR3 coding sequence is TGTGCCAGCAGCCTGAGGGACAGGGACCATACCCACTCTGGAAACACCATATATTTT. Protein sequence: CASSLRDRDHTHSGNTIYF.

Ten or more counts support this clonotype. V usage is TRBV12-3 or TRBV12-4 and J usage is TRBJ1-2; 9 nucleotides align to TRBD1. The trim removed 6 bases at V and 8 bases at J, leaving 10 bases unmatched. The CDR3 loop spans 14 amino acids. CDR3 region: CASSSLGTGQGYTF. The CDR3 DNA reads TGTGCCAGCAGCTCTCTGGGGACAGGGCAGGGCTACACCTTC.

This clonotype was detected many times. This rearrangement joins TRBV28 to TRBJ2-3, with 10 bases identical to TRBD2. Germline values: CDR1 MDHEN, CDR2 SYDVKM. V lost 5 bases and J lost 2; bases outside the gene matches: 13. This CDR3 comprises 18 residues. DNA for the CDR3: TGTGCCAGCAGTAGCCCCATGAGGCTAGCGGGGGACACAGATACGCAGTATTTT. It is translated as CASSSPMRLAGDTDTQYF.

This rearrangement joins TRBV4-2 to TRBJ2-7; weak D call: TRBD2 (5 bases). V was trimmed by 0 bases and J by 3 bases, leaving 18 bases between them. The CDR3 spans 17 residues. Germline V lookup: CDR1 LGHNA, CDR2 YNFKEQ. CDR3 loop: CASSQDLKDGGIYEQYF. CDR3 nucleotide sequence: TGTGCCAGCAGCCAAGATCTAAAGGACGGAGGAATCTACGAGCAGTACTTC.

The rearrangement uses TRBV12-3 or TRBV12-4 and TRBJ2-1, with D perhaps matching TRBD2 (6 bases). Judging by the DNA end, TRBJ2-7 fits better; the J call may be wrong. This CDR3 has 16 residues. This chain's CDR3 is CASSSGGTTSYNEQYF. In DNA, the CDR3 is TGTGCCAGCAGTTCCGGCGGGACCACCTCCTACAATGAGCAGTACTTC.

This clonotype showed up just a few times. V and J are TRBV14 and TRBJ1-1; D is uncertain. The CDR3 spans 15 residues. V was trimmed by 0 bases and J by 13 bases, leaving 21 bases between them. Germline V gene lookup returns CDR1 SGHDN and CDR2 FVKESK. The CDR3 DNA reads TGTGCCAGCAGCCAAGATCAGATAGGGATTGGGAAAGTTTTCTTT. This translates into CASSQDQIGIGKVFF.

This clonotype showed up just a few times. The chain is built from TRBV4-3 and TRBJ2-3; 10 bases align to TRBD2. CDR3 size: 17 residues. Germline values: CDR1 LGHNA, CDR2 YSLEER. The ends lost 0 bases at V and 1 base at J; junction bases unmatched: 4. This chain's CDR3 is CASSQETTSGGTDTQYF. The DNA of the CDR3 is TGCGCCAGCAGCCAAGAAACTACTAGCGGGGGCACAGATACGCAGTATTTT.

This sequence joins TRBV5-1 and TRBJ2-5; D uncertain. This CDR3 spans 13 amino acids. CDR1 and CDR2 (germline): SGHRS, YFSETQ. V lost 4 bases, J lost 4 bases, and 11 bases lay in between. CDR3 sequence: CASSPGIGETQYF. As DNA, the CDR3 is TGCGCCAGCAGCCCAGGTATTGGAGAGACCCAGTACTTC.

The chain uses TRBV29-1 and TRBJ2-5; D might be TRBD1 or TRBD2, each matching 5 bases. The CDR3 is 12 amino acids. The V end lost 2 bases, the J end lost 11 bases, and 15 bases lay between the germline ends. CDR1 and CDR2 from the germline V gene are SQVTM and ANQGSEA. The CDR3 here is CSVERADNEQYF. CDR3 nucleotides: TGCAGCGTTGAAAGAGCGGACAATGAGCAGTACTTC. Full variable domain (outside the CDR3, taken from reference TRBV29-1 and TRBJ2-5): SAVISQKPSRDICQRGTSLTIQCQVDSQVTMMFWYRQQPGQSLTLIATANQGSEATYESGFVIDKFPISRPNLTFSTLTVSNMSPEDSSIYLCSVERADNEQYFGPGTRLLVL.

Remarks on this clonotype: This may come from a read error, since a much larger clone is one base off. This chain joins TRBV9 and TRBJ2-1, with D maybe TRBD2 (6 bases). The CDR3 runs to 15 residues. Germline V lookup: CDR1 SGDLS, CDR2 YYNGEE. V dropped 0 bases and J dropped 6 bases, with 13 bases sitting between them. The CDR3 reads CASSVGRAGLNEQFF. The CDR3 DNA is TGTGCCAGCAGCGTAGGGCGAGCGGGTCTCAATGAGCAGTTCTTC.